This TCR beta chain came from a study of blood T cell repertoires in COVID-19. Assay used: immunoSEQ multiplex PCR; TCRdb lists only in-frame clones, some missing. The sample has around 150,000 clones, over 85% seen once. This receptor was obtained from a man in his sixties with active or convalescent COVID-19. The specimen was peripheral blood.

The CDR3 loop reads CASRSGRAPTGELFF. CDR3 DNA sequence: TGTGCCAGCAGGAGCGGGAGGGCCCCCACCGGGGAGCTGTTTTTT. This chain connects TRBV6-5 to TRBJ2-2; 10 bases fit TRBD2. After removal of 6 bases from V and 4 bases from J, the junction contained 5 bases not matched to a gene. CDR3 length: 15 amino acids. Germline V gene data show CDR1 as MNHEY and CDR2 as SVGAGI.